A single TCR beta chain is shown here with its context. The target antigen is unknown. The germline V gene encodes CDR1 MNHEY and CDR2 SVGAGI. This CDR3 is 14 amino acids long. J gave up 2 bases and V 5 bases, and 2 bases lay outside the gene matches. The repertoire was sequenced with immunoSEQ multiplex PCR; TCRdb's copy has only in-frame clones and lacks some. The table lists some 16,000 clones, roughly three quarters of them singletons. The data belong to a study of OX40 agonist ivuxolimab in advanced cancers. Study details: An agonistic anti-OX40 (CD134) antibody, ivuxolimab, was used to treat the patients. The study's findings and limits: In CD8+ T cells, expanded clones were on average more numerous than in CD4+. Normalized T-cell clonal expansion was also low in a subset of nonresponders.

Baseline was the first blood sampling point, followed by cycle 4 day 1 and cycle 7 day 1. The source is an adult with an advanced solid tumor such as melanoma, head and neck, liver or kidney cancer. J is TRBJ1-4 and V is TRBV6-5; 7 bases fit TRBD1. The material sequenced was CD4+ or CD8+ T cells sorted from blood, taken in a trial of the OX40 agonist ivuxolimab. The CDR3 here is CASSPGGTNEKLFF. The CDR3 DNA is TGTGCCAGCAGTCCAGGGGGTACTAATGAAAAACTGTTTTTT.